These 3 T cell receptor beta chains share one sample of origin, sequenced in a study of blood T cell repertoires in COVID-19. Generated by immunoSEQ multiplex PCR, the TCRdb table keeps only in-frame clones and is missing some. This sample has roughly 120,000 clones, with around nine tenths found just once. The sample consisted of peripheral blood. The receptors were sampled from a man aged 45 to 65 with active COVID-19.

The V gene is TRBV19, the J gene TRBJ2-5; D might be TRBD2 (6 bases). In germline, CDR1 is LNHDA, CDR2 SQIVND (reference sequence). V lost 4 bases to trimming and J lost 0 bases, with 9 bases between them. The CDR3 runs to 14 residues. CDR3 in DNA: TGTGCCAGTAGTAACCGGGACTACCAAGAGACCCAGTACTTC. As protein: CASSNRDYQETQYF.

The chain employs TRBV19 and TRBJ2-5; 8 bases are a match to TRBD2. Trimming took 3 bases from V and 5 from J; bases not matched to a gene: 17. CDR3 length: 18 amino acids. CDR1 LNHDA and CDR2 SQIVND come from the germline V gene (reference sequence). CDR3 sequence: CASSMGWGAGVRVETQYF. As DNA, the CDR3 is TGTGCCAGTAGTATGGGTTGGGGAGCGGGAGTTCGGGTGGAGACCCAGTACTTC.

CDR3 sequence: CASSTSQGSVHGYTF. The DNA of the CDR3 is TGTGCCAGCAGTACCTCTCAGGGCAGTGTTCATGGCTACACCTTC. V and J are TRBV27 and TRBJ1-2; D may be TRBD1 (5 bases). CDR3 length: 15 residues. The germline CDR1 and CDR2 sequences are MNHEY and SMNVEV (reference sequence). V shed 5 bases and J shed 6 bases, with 19 bases lying between them.